This T cell receptor beta chain is from a study of response to subunit inactivated influenza vaccine. Overall study results and limits: Authors suggested each seasonal flu vaccination may recruit only limited numbers of new T cells.

For this clonotype: No antigen is known for it.

TCRdb redid the calling of the RT-PCR reads with MiXCR, one entry per CDR3 protein. Of hundreds of thousands of distinct CDR3 sequences in the sample, around 14% were seen once. Germline values: CDR1 LNHDA, CDR2 SQIVND (reference sequence). This CDR3 spans 17 amino acids. The V end was cut by 4 bases, the J end by 3 bases, with 16 bases between. This material consisted of PBMCs from blood, taken roughly 15 days before vaccination. The TCR sequence derives from a man between 50 and 59 years old who received an inactivated influenza vaccine. The rearrangement links TRBV19 to TRBJ2-6; TRBD1 or TRBD2 may be the D gene (5 bases each). CDR3 sequence reads: CASSKGRGLFGANVLTF. The CDR3 DNA is TGTGCCAGTAGTAAGGGACGTGGGCTGTTTGGGGCCAACGTCCTGACTTTC.